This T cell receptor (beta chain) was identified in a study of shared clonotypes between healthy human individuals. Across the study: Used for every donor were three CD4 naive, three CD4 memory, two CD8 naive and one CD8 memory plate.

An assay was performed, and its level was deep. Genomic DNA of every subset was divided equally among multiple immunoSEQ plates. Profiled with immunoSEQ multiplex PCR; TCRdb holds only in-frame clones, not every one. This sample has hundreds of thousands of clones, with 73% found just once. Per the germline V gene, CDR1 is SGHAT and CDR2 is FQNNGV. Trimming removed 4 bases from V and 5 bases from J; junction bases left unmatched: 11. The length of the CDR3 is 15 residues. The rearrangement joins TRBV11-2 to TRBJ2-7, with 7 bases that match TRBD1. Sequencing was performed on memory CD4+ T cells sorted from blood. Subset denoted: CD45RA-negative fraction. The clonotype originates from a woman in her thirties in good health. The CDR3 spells CASSSKPGQANEQYF. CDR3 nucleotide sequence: TGTGCCAGCAGCTCGAAACCCGGACAGGCGAACGAGCAGTACTTC.